A selection of T cell receptor beta chains follows, all from one sample in a study of shared clonotypes between healthy human individuals. The data were produced by immunoSEQ multiplex PCR, yet TCRdb's version contains in-frame clones alone and is incomplete. The top ten clones hold under 0.45% of a sample with fewer than 1.6 million clones, 98% to 99% of them seen once. Sequencing input: naive CD4+ T cells sorted from blood. The receptors derive from a man aged 25 to 40 in good health. The CDR3 runs from the conserved cysteine through the conserved F or W. D genes are given only for firm matches. Not all rows give a size; the values are once, few, many and, for expanded clones, a class.

v_gene	d_gene	j_gene	abundance	CDR3nt	CDR3aa
TRBV27	.	TRBJ2-7	.	TGTGCCAGCAGCCCCAGAGGACCGGCCTACGAGCAGTACTTC	CASSPRGPAYEQYF
TRBV2	.	TRBJ2-7	.	TGTGCCAGCAGTGAATCAGGACAGCTCTTTGCCCCGTACGAGCAGTACTTC	CASSESGQLFAPYEQYF
TRBV7-3	TRBD2	TRBJ2-2	.	TGTGCCAGCAGCCCCCAGCGGGAGCCGTCCGGGGAGCTGTTTTTT	CASSPQREPSGELFF
TRBV18	TRBD2	TRBJ2-1	once	TGTGCCAGCTCACACAGGCTAGCGGGAGGTAGATATGAGCAGTTCTTC	CASSHRLAGGRYEQFF
TRBV5-6	.	TRBJ2-1	.	TGTGCCAGCAGTGCAGGGTTAAATGAGCAGTTCTTC	CASSAGLNEQFF
TRBV5-4	.	TRBJ2-7	.	TGTGCCAGCAGCTTGGGATGGGGCAGGGAGGCCTACGAGCAGTACTTC	CASSLGWGREAYEQYF
TRBV6-1	.	TRBJ2-7	.	TGTGCCAGCGTGGACGGCTACGAGCAGTACTTC	CASVDGYEQYF
TRBV18	.	TRBJ1-2	.	TGTGCCAGCTCTGCGGCCAGGGGTTATGGCTACACCTTC	CASSAARGYGYTF
TRBV18	TRBD1	TRBJ2-1	.	TGTGCCAGCTCACCACGACAGGGGTGGCATGAGCAGTTCTTC	CASSPRQGWHEQFF
TRBV6-1	TRBD1	TRBJ1-5	.	TGTGCCAGCAGTGAAGCTCGGACAGGGGGCCTGGGCAATCAGCCCCAGCATTTT	CASSEARTGGLGNQPQHF
TRBV10-3	TRBD2	TRBJ2-1	.	TGTGCCATCAGTGAGTCGCTGGGAATAGCGGGAGGGCCCCACAATGAGCAGTTCTTC	CAISESLGIAGGPHNEQFF
TRBV2	TRBD1	TRBJ2-7	.	TGTGCCAGCAGAGAGACAGGGCCAACAGCCGAGCAGTACTTC	CASRETGPTAEQYF
TRBV29-1	.	TRBJ2-3	.	TGCAGCGTTGAAGCGGGGGCAGATACGCAGTATTTT	CSVEAGADTQYF
TRBV9	.	TRBJ1-2	.	TGTGCCAGCAGCGCCCCGGGGGCCGGTGGCTACACCTTC	CASSAPGAGGYTF
TRBV7-9	.	TRBJ2-1	.	TGTGCCAGCAGTCCGGGGGATATGGAGCAGTTCTTC	CASSPGDMEQFF
TRBV28	.	TRBJ2-1	once	TGTGCCAGCACTCGACGCACCTACAATGAGCAGTTCTTC	CASTRRTYNEQFF
TRBV7-3	TRBD2	TRBJ2-1	.	TGTGCCAGCAGCGTGACTAGCGGAACCTACAATGAGCAGTTCTTC	CASSVTSGTYNEQFF
TRBV5-1	TRBD1	TRBJ2-2	.	TGCGCCAGCCTCCATGGGCCGACAGGGGCCACCGGGGAGCTGTTTTTT	CASLHGPTGATGELFF
TRBV7-6	.	TRBJ1-4	.	TGTGCCAGCAGCTTTTGTAGGATTGAAAAACTGTTTTTT	CASSFCRIEKLFF
TRBV5-1	TRBD1	TRBJ2-7	.	TGCGCCAGCAGCTTGGGAACAGGGGCGCTCCCCTACGAGCAGTACTTC	CASSLGTGALPYEQYF
TRBV7-2	.	TRBJ1-5	.	TGTGCCAGCAGCAAGTTACAGGGAGAGTGGCATTTT	CASSKLQGEWHF
TRBV27	.	TRBJ2-1	.	TGTGCCAGCACCTGGACTCACCCCAGCTACAATGAGCAGTTCTTC	CASTWTHPSYNEQFF
TRBV5-4	.	TRBJ2-7	.	TGTGCCAGTCGGAGAGGGGGAACCTACGAGCAGTACTTC	CASRRGGTYEQYF
TRBV29-1	TRBD1	TRBJ1-1	.	TGCAGCGTCGTCCTTCCAGGGGGGAGCCCTGAAGCTTTCTTT	CSVVLPGGSPEAFF
TRBV7-2	.	TRBJ2-3	.	TGTGCCAGCAGAGCTGACACAGATACGCAGTATTTT	CASRADTDTQYF
TRBV18	.	TRBJ1-4	.	TGTGCCAGCTCAGATCAGGGACCTACTAATGAAAAACTGTTTTTT	CASSDQGPTNEKLFF
TRBV9	.	TRBJ2-1	once	TGTGCCAGCAGCGTTGGCCCGACAGGACTTCATGAGCAGTTCTTC	CASSVGPTGLHEQFF
TRBV5-4	.	TRBJ2-2	.	TGTGCCAGCAGCTTGGCGGGATCTACCGGGGAGCTGTTTTTT	CASSLAGSTGELFF
TRBV27	.	TRBJ1-1	.	TGTGCCAGCAGTTTCGTTCGACCTCAGGGGACTAACACTGAAGCTTTCTTT	CASSFVRPQGTNTEAFF
TRBV30	TRBD2	TRBJ2-7	.	TGTGCCTGGCAGGGCGGGGCCAGAGTGTCGGGAGGGTACGAGCAGTACTTC	CAWQGGARVSGGYEQYF
TRBV6-5	TRBD2	TRBJ2-1	.	TGTGCCAGCAGTTACCGACTAGCGGTGGTTGAGCAGTTCTTC	CASSYRLAVVEQFF
TRBV27	.	TRBJ1-2	.	TGTGCCAGCAGGATCGCGAGGGGAGTTCCAAGGGACTATGGCTACACCTTC	CASRIARGVPRDYGYTF
TRBV27	.	TRBJ2-1	.	TGTGCCAGCAAGGACCTTACGTTCAATGAGCAGTTCTTC	CASKDLTFNEQFF
TRBV6-6	.	TRBJ1-5	.	TGTGCCAGCAGTTACTCGAGTAGAGGGGGAGAACAGCCCCAGCATTTT	CASSYSSRGGEQPQHF
TRBV18	.	TRBJ2-2	.	TGTGCCAGCTCATCCAACACTGTAGGTTGGACCGGGGAGCTGTTTTTT	CASSSNTVGWTGELFF
TRBV7-9	.	TRBJ2-5	.	TGTGCCAGCAGCTTAGGTAGGCTTCGGATCGAAGTGGAGACCCAGTACTTC	CASSLGRLRIEVETQYF
TRBV6-6	TRBD1	TRBJ2-7	.	TGTGCCAGCAGTCAACGGACAGGGCTAGCCGAGCAGTACTTC	CASSQRTGLAEQYF
TRBV6-6	TRBD1	TRBJ1-4	once	TGTGCCAGCATTTCACGGGGGACAGGCGAAAAACTGTTTTTT	CASISRGTGEKLFF
TRBV28	.	TRBJ1-5	.	TGTGCCAGCAGTCCTGGTCGGGGTAAAGGGGGTCAGCCCCAGCATTTT	CASSPGRGKGGQPQHF
TRBV7-9	.	TRBJ2-7	.	TGTGCCAGCAGCTTAGACCTAATTTACTCCTACGAGCAGTACTTC	CASSLDLIYSYEQYF
TRBV9	.	TRBJ1-3	.	TGTGCCAGTGGTACTGCCGTCTCTGGAAACACCATATATTTT	CASGTAVSGNTIYF
TRBV5-1	TRBD1	TRBJ2-6	.	TGCGCCAGCAGCTTGGAGGCAGGGGGTGTAAGCTCTGGGGCCAACGTCCTGACTTTC	CASSLEAGGVSSGANVLTF
TRBV2	.	TRBJ2-7	.	TGTGCCAGCAGTGGGGGCGGTCGGCCCCCCTACGAGCAGTACTTC	CASSGGGRPPYEQYF
TRBV2	.	TRBJ1-3	.	TGTGCCAGCATCCAAGACTCTGGAAACACCATATATTTT	CASIQDSGNTIYF
TRBV29-1	.	TRBJ2-1	.	TGCAGCGTTGTGGGCATCCTAATACAAGGGGCGAATGAGCAGTTCTTC	CSVVGILIQGANEQFF
TRBV19	TRBD1	TRBJ2-4	.	TGTGCCAGTAGTATGACAGGGGGGACCAAAAACATTCAGTACTTC	CASSMTGGTKNIQYF
TRBV4-3	.	TRBJ1-2	once	TGCGCCAGCAGCCAAGCCACCCGGGCCAACTATGGCTACACCTTC	CASSQATRANYGYTF
TRBV9	TRBD2	TRBJ2-3	.	TGTGCCAGCAGCCATCTGGGACTAGCGGGTTCTACAGATACGCAGTATTTT	CASSHLGLAGSTDTQYF
TRBV5-1	.	TRBJ1-1	.	TGCGCCAGCAGAGGACAGCCTAACACTGAAGCTTTCTTT	CASRGQPNTEAFF
TRBV5-1	TRBD1	TRBJ1-1	.	TGCGCCAGCAGCGAACTCAGGGGGCTAAAAGCTTTCTTT	CASSELRGLKAFF
TRBV28	.	TRBJ2-2	.	TGTGCCAGCAGTTTTGGACACTACACCGGGGAGCTGTTTTTT	CASSFGHYTGELFF
TRBV4-3	TRBD2	TRBJ2-1	.	TGCGCCAGCAGCCAAGATCGGAGTAGCGGGAGGGCCGGGGACAGCGAGCAGTTCTTC	CASSQDRSSGRAGDSEQFF
TRBV6-5	TRBD1	TRBJ1-2	.	TGTGCCAGCAGCGAAGGGGGCGCTTCTCGTGGCTACACCTTC	CASSEGGASRGYTF
TRBV6-5	TRBD1	TRBJ1-2	.	TGTGCCAGCGGTTCTAGACAGGGCACTCTTCACTATGGCTACACCTTC	CASGSRQGTLHYGYTF
TRBV5-1	.	TRBJ1-1	.	TGCGCCAGCAGCCCCCTATCCGGGCGGAACACTGAAGCTTTCTTT	CASSPLSGRNTEAFF
TRBV6-6	.	TRBJ2-5	.	TGTGCCAGCGTCCAAAGAGGGTTGGAGACCCAGTACTTC	CASVQRGLETQYF
TRBV20-1	.	TRBJ2-3	.	TGCAGTGCTACCTCAGCCCTGAGGCAGTATTTT	CSATSALRQYF
TRBV4-2	.	TRBJ2-2	.	TGTGCCAGCAGCCAAGAAAGAGGCCGGGGATGGACCGGGGAGCTGTTTTTT	CASSQERGRGWTGELFF
TRBV5-1	TRBD2	TRBJ2-3	.	TGCGCCAGCAGCTCGGCGGGAGGGCCTACAGATACGCAGTATTTT	CASSSAGGPTDTQYF